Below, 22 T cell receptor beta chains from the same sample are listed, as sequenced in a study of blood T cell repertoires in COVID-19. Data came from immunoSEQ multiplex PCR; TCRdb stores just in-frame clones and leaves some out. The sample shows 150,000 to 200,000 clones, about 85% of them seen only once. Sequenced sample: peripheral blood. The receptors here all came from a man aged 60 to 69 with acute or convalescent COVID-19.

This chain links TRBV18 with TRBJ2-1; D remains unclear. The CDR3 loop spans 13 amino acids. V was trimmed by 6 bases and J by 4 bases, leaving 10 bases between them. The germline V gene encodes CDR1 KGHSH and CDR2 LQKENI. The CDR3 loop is CASSLQSYNEQFF. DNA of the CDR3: TGTGCCAGCTCCCTACAGAGTTACAATGAGCAGTTCTTC.

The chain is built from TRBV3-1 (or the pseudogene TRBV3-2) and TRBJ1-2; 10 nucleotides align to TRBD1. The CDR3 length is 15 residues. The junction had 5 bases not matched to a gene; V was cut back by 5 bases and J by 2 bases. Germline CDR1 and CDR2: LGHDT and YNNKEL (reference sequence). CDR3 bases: TGTGCCAGCAGCTGGGGACAGGGGAGAAACTATGGCTACACCTTC. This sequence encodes CASSWGQGRNYGYTF.

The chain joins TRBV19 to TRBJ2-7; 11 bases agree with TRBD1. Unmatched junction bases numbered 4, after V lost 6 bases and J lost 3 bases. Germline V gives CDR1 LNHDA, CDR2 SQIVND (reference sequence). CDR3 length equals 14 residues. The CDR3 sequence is CASRPGQGGYEQYF. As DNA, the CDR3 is TGTGCCAGTAGACCGGGACAGGGGGGCTACGAGCAGTACTTC.

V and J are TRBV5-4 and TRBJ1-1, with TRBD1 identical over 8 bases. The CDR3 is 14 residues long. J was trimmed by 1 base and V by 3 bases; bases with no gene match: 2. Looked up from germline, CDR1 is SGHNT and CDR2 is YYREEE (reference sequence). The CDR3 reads CASSYRGRNTEAFF. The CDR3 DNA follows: TGTGCCAGCAGCTACAGGGGGAGGAACACTGAAGCTTTCTTT.

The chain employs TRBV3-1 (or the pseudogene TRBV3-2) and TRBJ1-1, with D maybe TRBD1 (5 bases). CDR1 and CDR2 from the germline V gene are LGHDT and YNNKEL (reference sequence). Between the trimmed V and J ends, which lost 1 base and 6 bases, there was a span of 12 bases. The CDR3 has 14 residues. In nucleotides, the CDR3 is TGTGCCAGCAGCCAAGTAATCACAGGCGCTGAAGCTTTCTTT. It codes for CASSQVITGAEAFF.

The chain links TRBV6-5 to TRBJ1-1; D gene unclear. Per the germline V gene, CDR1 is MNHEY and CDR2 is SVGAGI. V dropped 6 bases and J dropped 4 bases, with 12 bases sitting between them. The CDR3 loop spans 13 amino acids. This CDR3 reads CASRRELVTEAFF. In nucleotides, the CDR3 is TGTGCCAGCAGGAGGGAGTTGGTCACTGAAGCTTTCTTT.

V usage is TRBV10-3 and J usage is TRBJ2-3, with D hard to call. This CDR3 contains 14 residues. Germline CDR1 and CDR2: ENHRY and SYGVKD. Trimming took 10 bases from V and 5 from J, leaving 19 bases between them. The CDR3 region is CATLSEKGGDTQYF. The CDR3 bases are TGTGCCACACTAAGCGAGAAAGGTGGAGATACGCAGTATTTT.

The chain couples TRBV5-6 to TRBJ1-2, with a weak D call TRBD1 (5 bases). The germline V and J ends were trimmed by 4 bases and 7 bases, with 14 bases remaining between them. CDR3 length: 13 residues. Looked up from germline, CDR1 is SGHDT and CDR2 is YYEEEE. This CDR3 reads CASSPGSASGYTF. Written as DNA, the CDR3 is TGTGCCAGCAGCCCAGGGTCCGCAAGTGGCTACACCTTC.

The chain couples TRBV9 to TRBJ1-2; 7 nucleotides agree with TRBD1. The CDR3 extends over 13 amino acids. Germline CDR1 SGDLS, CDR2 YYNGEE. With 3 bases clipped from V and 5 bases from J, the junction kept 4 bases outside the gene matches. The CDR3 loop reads CASSAGTVYGYTF. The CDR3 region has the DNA TGTGCCAGCAGCGCCGGGACAGTGTATGGCTACACCTTC.

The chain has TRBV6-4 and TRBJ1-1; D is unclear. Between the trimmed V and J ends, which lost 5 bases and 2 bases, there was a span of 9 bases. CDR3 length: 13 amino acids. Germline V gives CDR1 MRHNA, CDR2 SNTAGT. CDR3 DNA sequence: TGTGCCAGCAGTCGTCAGTTAAACACTGAAGCTTTCTTT. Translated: CASSRQLNTEAFF.

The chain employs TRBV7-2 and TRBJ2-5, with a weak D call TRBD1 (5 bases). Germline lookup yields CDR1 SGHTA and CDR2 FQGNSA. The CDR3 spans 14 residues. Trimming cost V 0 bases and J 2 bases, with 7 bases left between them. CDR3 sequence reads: CASSLATVQETQYF. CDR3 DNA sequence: TGTGCCAGCAGCTTAGCGACAGTTCAAGAGACCCAGTACTTC.

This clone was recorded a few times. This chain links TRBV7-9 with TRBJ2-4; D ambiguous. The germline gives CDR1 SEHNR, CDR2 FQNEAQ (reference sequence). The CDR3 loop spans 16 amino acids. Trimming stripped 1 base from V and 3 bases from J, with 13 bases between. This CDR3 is CASSLGAGTLKNIQYF. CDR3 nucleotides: TGTGCCAGCAGCTTAGGGGCAGGCACCCTCAAAAACATTCAGTACTTC.

The CDR3 here is CASSPPGDSNQPQHF. CDR3 nucleotides: TGTGCCAGCAGCCCCCCAGGGGATAGCAATCAGCCCCAGCATTTT. This sequence joins TRBV7-9 and TRBJ1-5; tentatively, D is TRBD1 (6 bases). Germline V gives CDR1 SEHNR, CDR2 FQNEAQ (reference sequence). V dropped 5 bases and J dropped 0 bases, with 11 bases sitting between them. The CDR3 runs to 15 residues.

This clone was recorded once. The CDR3 region has the DNA TGTGCCAGCAGCCCTCAGACAGGCGGAAGTACTGAAGCTTTCTTT. Amino acid sequence: CASSPQTGGSTEAFF. The J gene is TRBJ1-1, the V gene TRBV5-6; perhaps TRBD1 as D (6 bases). There are 15 residues in the CDR3. CDR1 SGHDT and CDR2 YYEEEE come from the germline V gene. V was pared by 4 bases and J by 5 bases, with 18 bases between.

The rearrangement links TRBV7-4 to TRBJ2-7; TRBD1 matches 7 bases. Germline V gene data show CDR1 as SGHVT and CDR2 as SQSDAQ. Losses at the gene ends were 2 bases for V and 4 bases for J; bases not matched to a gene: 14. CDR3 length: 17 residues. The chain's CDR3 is CASSLKGIRDRGYEQYV. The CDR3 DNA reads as TGTGCCAGCAGCTTAAAGGGGATCCGGGACAGAGGGTACGAGCAGTACGTC.

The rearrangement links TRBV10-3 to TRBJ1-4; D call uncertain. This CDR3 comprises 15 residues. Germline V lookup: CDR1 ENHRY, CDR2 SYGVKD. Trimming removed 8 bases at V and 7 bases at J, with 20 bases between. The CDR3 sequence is CAIGGGGETFEKLFF. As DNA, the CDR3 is TGTGCCATCGGTGGAGGCGGCGAGACGTTTGAAAAACTGTTTTTT.

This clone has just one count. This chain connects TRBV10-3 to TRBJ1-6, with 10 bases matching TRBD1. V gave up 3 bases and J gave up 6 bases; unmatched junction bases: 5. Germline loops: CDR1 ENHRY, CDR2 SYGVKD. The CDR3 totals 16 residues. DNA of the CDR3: TGTGCCATCAGTGACCGGACAGGGGGGACTAATTCACCCCTCCACTTT. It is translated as CAISDRTGGTNSPLHF.

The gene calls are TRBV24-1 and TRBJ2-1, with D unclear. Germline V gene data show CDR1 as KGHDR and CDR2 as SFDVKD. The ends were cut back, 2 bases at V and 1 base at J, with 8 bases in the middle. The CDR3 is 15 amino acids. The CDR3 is CATSDYARSYNEQFF. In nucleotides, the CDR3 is TGTGCCACCAGTGATTACGCTAGATCCTACAATGAGCAGTTCTTC.

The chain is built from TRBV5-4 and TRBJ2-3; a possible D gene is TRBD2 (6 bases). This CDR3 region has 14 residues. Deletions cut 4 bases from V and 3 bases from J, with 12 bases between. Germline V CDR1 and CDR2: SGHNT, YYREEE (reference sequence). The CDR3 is CASSLREETDTQYF. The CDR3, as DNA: TGTGCCAGCAGCCTCAGGGAGGAGACAGATACGCAGTATTTT.

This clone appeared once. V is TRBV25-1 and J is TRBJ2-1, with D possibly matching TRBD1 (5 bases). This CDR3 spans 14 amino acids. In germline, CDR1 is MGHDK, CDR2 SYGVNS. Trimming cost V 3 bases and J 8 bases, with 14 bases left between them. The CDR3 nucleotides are TGTGCCAGCAGTGAGGCAGGGTGGGGCGATGAGCAGTTCTTC. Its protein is CASSEAGWGDEQFF.

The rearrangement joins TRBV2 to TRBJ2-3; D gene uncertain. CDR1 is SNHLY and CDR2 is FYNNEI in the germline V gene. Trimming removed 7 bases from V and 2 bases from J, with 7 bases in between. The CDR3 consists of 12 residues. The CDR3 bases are TGTGCCAGCAAAGAGGACACAGATACGCAGTATTTT. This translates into CASKEDTDTQYF.

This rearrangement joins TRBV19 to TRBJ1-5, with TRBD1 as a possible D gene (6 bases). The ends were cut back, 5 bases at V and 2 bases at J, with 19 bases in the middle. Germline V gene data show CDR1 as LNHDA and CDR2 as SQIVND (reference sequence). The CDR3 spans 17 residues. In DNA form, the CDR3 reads TGTGCCAGTAGTCATCGACAGGACGGGACGGGCAATCAGCCCCAGCATTTT. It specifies CASSHRQDGTGNQPQHF.